This TCR beta chain is from a study of blood T cell repertoires in COVID-19. Background on the study: Specimens from acute and convalescent COVID-19 originated in the United States, Italy and Spain. The analysed material was cDNA or gDNA that came from T cells, B-cell-depleted T cells, or PBMCs.

Authors' data handling: Cell counts per sample came from amplifying reference gene primers. Clones were read by immunoSEQ multiplex PCR, and TCRdb kept only the in-frame ones, dropping some. Clone size and the V and J calls come from that table; the DNA yielded D and trimming. This table has around 130,000 clones, approximately 81% appearing once. Unmatched junction bases numbered 7, after V lost 7 bases and J lost 5 bases. Germline V gene lookup returns CDR1 SQVTM and CDR2 ANQGSEA. CDR3 size: 13 residues. Sample: peripheral blood. The TCR was taken from a man aged 55 to 70 with acute or convalescent COVID-19. The chain is built from TRBV29-1 and TRBJ1-5; TRBD1 matches 8 bases. The DNA of the CDR3 is TGCAGCGCACAGGGGGTCCGGGATCAGCCCCAGCATTTT. As protein: CSAQGVRDQPQHF.